A selection of T cell receptor beta chains follows, all from one sample in a study of blood T cells in healthy people across ages. In TCRdb, the 5' RACE reads were re-called with MiXCR into one record per CDR3 protein. The sample consists of under 2,000,000 distinct CDR3 sequences, roughly 50% of them appearing once. The sequencing sample was made of blood. These receptors came from a woman aged 40 to 55 in good health. CDR3s include the opening cysteine and the closing phenylalanine or tryptophan. A D gene is named only where the DNA matches it firmly. The size field is filled for only some rows; it gives once, few, many or a size class.

>TRBV7-2|-|TRBJ2-7|-
CASSFMVAVSYEQYF
TGTGCCAGCAGCTTTATGGTAGCGGTCTCCTACGAGCAGTACTTC
>TRBV7-9|-|TRBJ1-6|few
CASLSQGYNSPLHF
TGTGCCAGCCTTAGTCAGGGATATAATTCACCCCTCCACTTT
>TRBV11-2|TRBD1|TRBJ2-5|-
CASSLEGRGFLKTQYF
TGTGCCAGCAGCTTAGAGGGCAGGGGGTTTCTTAAGACCCAGTACTTC
>TRBV7-9|-|TRBJ2-1|-
CASSFNPGRARVNEQFF
TGTGCCAGCAGCTTCAACCCCGGCAGGGCAAGGGTGAATGAGCAGTTCTTC
>TRBV4-1|TRBD1|TRBJ2-5|few
CASSHPTLTGASETQYF
TGCGCCAGCAGCCATCCCACCCTTACAGGGGCCTCGGAGACCCAGTACTTC
>TRBV12-3/TRBV12-4|TRBD1|TRBJ2-7|many
CASSRTGVYEQYF
TGTGCCAGCAGCAGGACAGGGGTCTACGAGCAGTACTTC
>TRBV9|TRBD1|TRBJ2-5|-
CASSVVTGVQETQYF
TGTGCCAGCAGCGTAGTAACAGGGGTGCAAGAGACCCAGTACTTC
>TRBV6-5|-|TRBJ2-7|-
CASSYTRAGEQYF
TGTGCCAGCAGTTATACCAGGGCGGGTGAGCAGTACTTC
>TRBV6-5|TRBD1|TRBJ2-7|-
CASREGAYYEQYF
TGTGCCAGCAGAGAGGGGGCCTACTACGAGCAGTACTTC
>TRBV5-6|TRBD2|TRBJ2-7|-
CASSRLAGGTYNEQYF
TGTGCCAGCAGTCGACTAGCGGGGGGGACCTACAATGAGCAGTACTTC
>TRBV20-1|TRBD2|TRBJ2-5|once
CSAPTSGNQETQYF
TGCAGTGCCCCCACTAGCGGAAACCAAGAGACCCAGTACTTC
>TRBV10-3|-|TRBJ1-2|-
CAIKGTWNYGYTF
TGTGCCATCAAAGGGACATGGAACTATGGCTACACCTTC
>TRBV14|-|TRBJ2-4|few
CASSQRVGGSGNLAKNIQYF
TGTGCCAGCAGCCAAAGGGTCGGAGGATCGGGAAACCTAGCCAAAAACATTCAGTACTTC
>TRBV9|TRBD1|TRBJ1-6|-
CASSATTGDNSPLHF
TGTGCCAGCAGCGCCACGACAGGGGATAATTCACCCCTCCACTTT
>TRBV5-6|TRBD1|TRBJ1-6|-
CASSLASRNRGRNSPLHF
TGTGCCAGCAGCTTGGCCTCTCGTAACAGGGGTAGGAATTCACCCCTCCACTTT
>TRBV6-2/TRBV6-3|-|TRBJ2-1|few
CATLSGVDQFF
TGTGCCACCCTATCAGGGGTAGATCAGTTCTTC
>TRBV28|TRBD1|TRBJ1-5|few
CASSFVDRGFQPQHF
TGTGCCAGCAGTTTCGTTGACAGGGGTTTTCAGCCCCAGCATTTT
>TRBV9|-|TRBJ2-3|few
CASSVSPGAPDTQYF
TGTGCCAGCAGCGTATCCCCCGGGGCCCCAGATACGCAGTATTTT
>TRBV4-3|-|TRBJ1-4|-
CASSQLIGGTSEKLFF
TGCGCCAGCAGCCAACTAATCGGGGGAACTAGTGAAAAACTGTTTTTT
>TRBV18|-|TRBJ1-2|-
CASSPLGRDGGYTF
TGTGCCAGCTCACCACTGGGCAGGGATGGTGGCTACACCTTC
>TRBV27|TRBD2|TRBJ2-7|-
CASSGTSSIYEQYF
TGTGCCAGCAGCGGGACTAGCAGTATCTACGAGCAGTACTTC
>TRBV7-9|TRBD1|TRBJ2-3|-
CASSRGPTGSTDTQYF
TGTGCCAGCAGCCGAGGACCGACAGGGAGCACAGATACGCAGTATTTT
>TRBV5-1|TRBD2|TRBJ2-5|-
CASSLKRAGIQETQYF
TGCGCCAGCAGCTTGAAACGAGCGGGGATCCAAGAGACCCAGTACTTC
>TRBV6-5|-|TRBJ2-4|-
CASSYSSGASGIQYF
TGTGCCAGCAGTTACTCATCCGGGGCCTCGGGCATTCAGTACTTC
>TRBV27|-|TRBJ2-1|few
CASRSLRDEQFF
TGTGCCAGCAGGAGCCTACGGGATGAGCAGTTCTTC
>TRBV7-9|TRBD1|TRBJ2-2|-
CASSFRQGVDTGELFF
TGTGCCAGCAGCTTTAGACAGGGCGTCGACACCGGGGAGCTGTTTTTT
>TRBV7-2|-|TRBJ2-1|-
CASSHPSYEQFF
TGTGCCAGCAGCCACCCCTCCTACGAGCAGTTCTTC
>TRBV4-3|TRBD2|TRBJ2-1|-
CASSQESGLAGMDEQFF
TGCGCCAGCAGCCAAGAATCCGGGCTAGCGGGGATGGATGAGCAGTTCTTC
>TRBV7-2|TRBD2|TRBJ2-7|few
CASSRGGAREQYF
TGTGCCAGCAGCCGGGGGGGGGCGCGTGAGCAGTACTTC
>TRBV4-3|-|TRBJ1-5|-
CASSQVIGAGQPQHF
TGCGCCAGCAGCCAAGTTATAGGGGCTGGTCAGCCCCAGCATTTT
>TRBV19|TRBD2|TRBJ2-5|once
CASKREGETQYF
TGTGCCAGTAAGAGGGAGGGGGAGACCCAGTACTTC
>TRBV7-9|TRBD1|TRBJ2-1|-
CASSWDSHEQFF
TGTGCCAGCAGCTGGGACAGCCATGAGCAGTTCTTC
>TRBV10-3|-|TRBJ2-5|-
CAIRDDTQETQYF
TGTGCCATCAGAGACGACACCCAAGAGACCCAGTACTTC
>TRBV12-3/TRBV12-4|-|TRBJ2-2|-
CASTAKSGELFF
TGTGCCAGCACCGCAAAATCAGGGGAGCTGTTTTTT
>TRBV6-5|-|TRBJ1-2|-
CASSYSVQNYGYTF
TGTGCCAGCAGTTACTCGGTCCAGAACTATGGCTACACCTTC
>TRBV28|-|TRBJ2-5|few
CASSPQLGRVQETQYF
TGTGCCAGCAGCCCTCAGTTGGGCAGGGTCCAAGAGACCCAGTACTTC
>TRBV7-7|-|TRBJ2-5|-
CASSLGAGTEAETQYF
TGTGCTAGCAGCTTAGGGGCAGGGACGGAGGCAGAGACCCAGTACTTC
>TRBV10-3|-|TRBJ2-2|-
CAISGLQNTGELFF
TGTGCCATCAGTGGGCTCCAGAACACCGGGGAGCTGTTTTTT
>TRBV6-2/TRBV6-3|-|TRBJ2-6|few
CASTLTRTYSGANVLTF
TGTGCCAGCACCCTGACTAGAACTTACTCTGGGGCCAACGTCCTGACTTTC
>TRBV7-8|-|TRBJ2-3|few
CASSKEGGVDTDTQYF
TGTGCCAGCAGCAAGGAGGGGGGCGTGGACACAGATACGCAGTATTTT
>TRBV18|-|TRBJ2-5|few
CASSPDTGFGETQYF
TGTGCCAGCTCACCAGATACAGGGTTCGGAGAGACCCAGTACTTC
>TRBV28|TRBD1|TRBJ2-5|-
CASTTTGTVQETQYF
TGTGCCAGCACCACTACCGGGACAGTACAAGAGACCCAGTACTTC
>TRBV6-2/TRBV6-3|-|TRBJ2-5|few
CASKPPPPGVQYF
TGTGCCAGCAAGCCCCCCCCGCCGGGCGTGCAGTACTTC
>TRBV20-1|-|TRBJ2-7|-
CSGVGESYEQYF
TGCAGTGGGGTGGGGGAGTCCTACGAGCAGTACTTC
>TRBV29-1|-|TRBJ1-1|-
CSVDSLLNTEAFF
TGCAGCGTTGATAGTTTACTGAACACTGAAGCTTTCTTT
>TRBV7-2|-|TRBJ2-3|-
CASSITVGTLSGDTQYF
TGTGCCAGCAGTATAACGGTGGGGACACTCTCGGGAGATACGCAGTATTTT
>TRBV6-5|-|TRBJ2-5|-
CASSYPGGTQYF
TGTGCCAGCAGTTACCCCGGGGGGACCCAGTACTTC
>TRBV27|-|TRBJ2-7|few
CASTAGSGYEQYF
TGTGCCAGCACTGCCGGGTCGGGCTACGAGCAGTACTTC
>TRBV7-8|TRBD2|TRBJ2-5|few
CASSKIPGLGQETQYF
TGTGCCAGCAGCAAAATTCCGGGACTAGGACAAGAGACCCAGTACTTC
>TRBV7-9|-|TRBJ2-5|-
CASSLALGAKETQYF
TGTGCCAGCAGCTTAGCGCTGGGGGCGAAAGAGACCCAGTACTTC